This T cell receptor beta chain was documented in a study of blood T cell repertoires in COVID-19. Profiled with immunoSEQ multiplex PCR; TCRdb holds only in-frame clones, not every one. The sample lists roughly 39,000 clones, 90% occurring once. CDR3 length: 15 amino acids. Trimming left V 6 bases short and J 5 bases short, with 19 bases between. Germline V CDR1 and CDR2: MDHEN, SYDVKM. This chain links TRBV28 with TRBJ1-2; tentatively, D is TRBD1 (6 bases). This TCR came from a human donor in a cohort sampled during active COVID-19. The material sequenced was peripheral blood. CDR3 in amino acids: CASSKIRTEKYGYTF. DNA for the CDR3: TGTGCCAGCAGCAAAATTAGGACAGAAAAATATGGCTACACCTTC.